This T cell receptor (beta chain) was recovered during a study of blood T cell repertoires in COVID-19. Study at large: Both acute and convalescent COVID-19 samples were obtained from the United States, Italy and Spain. Sample material is recorded as cDNA or gDNA derived from T cells, B-cell-depleted T cells, or PBMCs.

The CDR3 has 13 residues. The V gene's germline CDR1 is MDHEN and CDR2 SYDVKM. The ends were cut back, 6 bases at V and 1 base at J, with 9 bases in the middle. As handled by the study authors: Nucleated cell counts were estimated from reference gene primer amplification. Profiling relied on immunoSEQ multiplex PCR, and the TCRdb table lists in-frame clones only, not all of them. V and J calls and clone size follow that table, whereas D and trimming were derived from the DNA. The sample records some 280,000 clones, 89% being singletons. This TCR derives from a woman aged 40 to 49 who had recovered from COVID-19. V usage is TRBV28 and J usage is TRBJ1-2, with D tentatively TRBD1 (5 bases). The sample consisted of peripheral blood. The CDR3 loop reads CASSGGNNYGYTF. CDR3 DNA: TGTGCCAGCAGCGGGGGGAATAACTATGGCTACACCTTC.